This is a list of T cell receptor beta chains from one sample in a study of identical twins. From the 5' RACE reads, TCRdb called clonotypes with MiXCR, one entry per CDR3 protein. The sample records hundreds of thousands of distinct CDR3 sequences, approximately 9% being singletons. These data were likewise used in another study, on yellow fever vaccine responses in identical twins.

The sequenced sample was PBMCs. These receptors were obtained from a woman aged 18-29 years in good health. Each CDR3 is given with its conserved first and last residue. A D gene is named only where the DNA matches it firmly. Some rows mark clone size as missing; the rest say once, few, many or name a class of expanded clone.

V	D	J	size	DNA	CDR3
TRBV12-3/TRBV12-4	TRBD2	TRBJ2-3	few	TGTGCCAGCAGACCGACTGGGAGGGGCACAGATACGCAGTATTTT	CASRPTGRGTDTQYF
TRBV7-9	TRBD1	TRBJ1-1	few	TGTGCCAGCAGCTTAGGGGACAGGGGGCGCATCTTT	CASSLGDRGRIF
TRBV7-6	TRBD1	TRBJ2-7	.	TGTGCCAGCAGCTCCCCACCCTCCAGGGGGAACGAGCAGTACTTC	CASSSPPSRGNEQYF
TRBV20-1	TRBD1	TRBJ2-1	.	TGCAGTGCTCGGGACAGGGGGCCACTTGAGCAGTTCTTC	CSARDRGPLEQFF
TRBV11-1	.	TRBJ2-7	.	TGTGCCAGCAGCTCCCTGGCGGGACAGACTCCAACCAGCTCCTACGAGCAGTACTTC	CASSSLAGQTPTSSYEQYF
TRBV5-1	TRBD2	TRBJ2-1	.	TGCGCCAGCAGCTTGGCCCATTGGACTAGCGGGAGTTGGGGGGGTGAGCAGTTCTTC	CASSLAHWTSGSWGGEQFF
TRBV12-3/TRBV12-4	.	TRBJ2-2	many	TGTGCCAGCAGTGGAGCGGTGGGGCTCATCTCGGCTGGGGAGCTGTTTTTT	CASSGAVGLISAGELFF
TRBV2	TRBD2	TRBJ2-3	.	TGTGCCAGCAGGGAAGCGGGGGAGGAAGATACGCAGTATTTT	CASREAGEEDTQYF
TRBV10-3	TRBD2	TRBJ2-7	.	TGTGCCATCAGTGAGCCGGCGGGAGGCTCCTACGAGCAGTACTTC	CAISEPAGGSYEQYF
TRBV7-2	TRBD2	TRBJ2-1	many	TGTGCCAGCAGCTTAGCGCTAGCGGACAATGAGCAGTTCTTC	CASSLALADNEQFF
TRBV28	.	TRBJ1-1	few	TGTGCCACCGGCTACCCTGAAGCTTTCTTT	CATGYPEAFF
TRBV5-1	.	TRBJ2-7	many	TGCGCCAGTTCCCTCATTCTGAGCTCCTACGAGCAGTACTTC	CASSLILSSYEQYF
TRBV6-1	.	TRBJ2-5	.	TGTGCCAGCTTCGCCGGGGCCCTCCGGGAGACCCAGTACTTC	CASFAGALRETQYF
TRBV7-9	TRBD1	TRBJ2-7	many	TGTGCCAGCAGCTTCACGGGACAGTCCTACGAGCAGTACTTC	CASSFTGQSYEQYF